This TCR beta chain was identified in a study of post-analysis software for immune sequencing data. Regarding the study as a whole: Controls had lower frequencies than patients of about 5 TRBV segments, which included TRBV5-6, TRBV5-1 and TRBV20-1.

Germline V gives CDR1 SGHTA, CDR2 FQGNSA. The CDR3 has 12 residues. The V gene end was trimmed by 5 bases and the J gene end by 8 bases; junction bases not matched to a gene: 6. With regard to this clonotype: The antigen remains undetermined.

Unique molecular identifiers featured in each of the TCR beta cDNA libraries. MiXCR, applied by TCRdb to the PCR reads, yields one record per CDR3 protein. The sample lists about 460,000 distinct CDR3 sequences, roughly 45% occurring once. The chain is built from TRBV7-2 and TRBJ2-7; TRBD2 matches 7 bases. This receptor was obtained from a girl aged 5-17 years with multiple sclerosis. Sequenced material: blood. The CDR3 nucleotides read TGTGCCAGCAGCCCCGGACTAGGGAAGCAGTACTTC. Encoded protein: CASSPGLGKQYF.